These 14 T cell receptor beta chains were sequenced from one sample in a study of T cells in localized non-small cell lung cancer. Clones were sequenced by immunoSEQ multiplex PCR, and TCRdb holds only the in-frame ones, with some missing. This table holds over 55,000 clones, roughly 88% found once. Sequenced here: peripheral blood, sampled before any cancer treatment. The receptors come from a woman aged 40 to 75 with stage I lung adenocarcinoma.

This chain connects TRBV30 to TRBJ2-1; possibly TRBD2 for D (6 bases). V lost 7 bases to trimming and J lost 2 bases, with 21 bases between them. CDR1 GTSNPN and CDR2 SVGIG come from the germline V gene (reference sequence). The CDR3 length is 16 residues. The CDR3 DNA reads TGTGCCTCCGAGCCCCCGCTAGCGCAACCCTACAATGAGCAGTTCTTC. Translated: CASEPPLAQPYNEQFF.

As for this clone: Mismatch with germline at one junction end may stem from a read error. V is TRBV30 and J is TRBJ1-5; TRBD1 might be the D (6 bases). CDR1 GTSNPN and CDR2 SVGIG come from the germline V gene (reference sequence). This CDR3 has 16 amino acids. CDR3 nucleotide sequence: TGTGCCGGGAGTGTACCCCACGGCGGGGGCTATCAGCCCCAGCATTTT. Translation gives CAGSVPHGGGYQPQHF.

This clone was seen a few times. This chain connects TRBV5-1 to TRBJ2-7; no definite D call. The germline V and J ends were trimmed by 2 bases and 2 bases, with 11 bases remaining between them. Germline V gene sequence: CDR1 SGHRS, CDR2 YFSETQ. This CDR3 is built from 14 residues. CDR3 in DNA: TGCGCCAGCAGCTTCTCCGGACCCACCTACGAGCAGTACTTC. It yields the protein CASSFSGPTYEQYF.

This clone appeared a single time. The chain is built from TRBV7-9 and TRBJ2-1; TRBD2 matches at 12 bases. With 10 bases clipped from V and 0 bases from J, the junction kept 4 bases outside the gene matches. In germline, CDR1 is SEHNR, CDR2 FQNEAQ (reference sequence). The CDR3 loop spans 15 amino acids. Written as DNA, the CDR3 is TGTGCCACCCAGACTAGCGGGAGCTCCTACAATGAGCAGTTCTTC. Its translation: CATQTSGSSYNEQFF.

This chain connects TRBV7-2 to TRBJ2-1, with no clear D. V lost 2 bases and J 8 bases, leaving 4 bases between the germline ends. This CDR3 has 11 amino acids. Looked up from germline, CDR1 is SGHTA and CDR2 is FQGNSA. In DNA, the CDR3 is TGTGCCAGCAGCTTATTCGATGAGCAGTTCTTC. It is translated as CASSLFDEQFF.

This chain connects TRBV6-5 to TRBJ1-2; TRBD1 is a possible D gene (5 bases). The germline CDR1 and CDR2 sequences are MNHEY and SVGAGI. The germline V and J ends were trimmed by 2 bases and 7 bases, with 14 bases remaining between them. The CDR3 has 14 residues. The CDR3: CASSYGDLSGGYTF. The CDR3 coding sequence is TGTGCCAGCAGTTACGGGGACCTATCGGGTGGCTACACCTTC.

This clone appeared a single time. The chain couples TRBV7-9 to TRBJ2-2; no clear D gene. From germline, CDR1 is SEHNR and CDR2 FQNEAQ (reference sequence). This CDR3 is 16 amino acids long. Trimming cost V 2 bases and J 5 bases, with 15 bases left between them. The CDR3 DNA reads TGTGCCAGCAGCTTAAAGCCGCCGTCTGAAACCGGGGAGCTGTTTTTT. Residues: CASSLKPPSETGELFF.

V gene TRBV13 combines with J gene TRBJ2-3, with 7 bases fitting TRBD1. CDR3 length equals 15 residues. J lost 1 base, V lost 1 base, and 2 bases had no gene match. From germline, CDR1 is PRHDT and CDR2 FYEKMQ (reference sequence). The CDR3 DNA is TGTGCCAGCAGCTTAGACCAGGGGGGCACAGATACGCAGTATTTT. Its translation is CASSLDQGGTDTQYF.

CDR3 amino acids: CAWTGNNEKLFF. CDR3 DNA: TGTGCCTGGACCGGCAATAATGAAAAACTGTTTTTT. This chain links TRBV30 with TRBJ1-4; D remains unclear. The CDR3 loop spans 12 amino acids. V lost 4 bases to trimming and J lost 4 bases, with 7 bases between them. Germline V gene data show CDR1 as GTSNPN and CDR2 as SVGIG (reference sequence). Full variable domain (rest looked up from reference TRBV30 and TRBJ1-4): SQTIHQWPATLVQPVGSPLSLECTVEGTSNPNLYWYRQAAGRGLQLLFYSVGIGQISSEVPQNLSASRPQDRQFILSSKKLLLSDSGFYLCAWTGNNEKLFFGSGTQLSVL.

This clone came up once. V gene TRBV5-1 combines with J gene TRBJ1-2; D may be TRBD1 (5 bases). Germline V lookup: CDR1 SGHRS, CDR2 YFSETQ. V lost 3 bases, J lost 2 bases, and 8 bases lay in between. CDR3 length: 13 residues. The CDR3 loop is CASSSSGNYGYTF. The CDR3 DNA reads as TGCGCCAGCAGCTCCTCAGGGAACTATGGCTACACCTTC.

The CDR3 spells CASSGTAMNTEAFF. The CDR3 DNA follows: TGTGCCAGTAGTGGGACTGCTATGAACACTGAAGCTTTCTTT. The genes are TRBV19 and TRBJ1-1, with D possibly being TRBD1 (5 bases). Per the germline V gene, CDR1 is LNHDA and CDR2 is SQIVND (reference sequence). Trimming cost V 5 bases and J 0 bases, with 10 bases left between them. CDR3 length: 14 residues.

The rearrangement links TRBV11-2 to TRBJ2-7, with D perhaps TRBD2 (5 bases). CDR1 SGHAT and CDR2 FQNNGV come from the germline V gene. The V and J ends lost 5 bases and 2 bases respectively, with 16 bases between them. The CDR3 has 15 residues. The DNA of the CDR3 is TGTGCCAGCAGCCTTATTTCTAGCCCTACCTACGAGCAGTACTTC. Translated: CASSLISSPTYEQYF.

A note on this clone: At one end, the junction sequence differs from germline, possibly due to a read error. The chain employs TRBV7-2 and TRBJ2-7, with a tentative D call TRBD2 (7 bases). The CDR3 runs to 15 residues. CDR1 and CDR2 (germline): SGHTA, FQGNSA. The CDR3 loop reads CASTLQGGGPYEQYF. The CDR3 nucleotides are TGTGCCAGCACCTTACAAGGGGGGGGACCCTACGAGCAGTACTTC.

J is TRBJ1-5 and V is TRBV19; 8 nucleotides agree with TRBD1. Germline V CDR1 and CDR2: LNHDA, SQIVND (reference sequence). V lost 5 bases and J lost 4; bases outside the gene matches: 7. This CDR3 has 15 amino acids. CDR3 sequence reads: CASSLRDRRNQPQHF. The CDR3 nucleotides are TGTGCCAGTAGTCTCCGGGACAGGAGGAATCAGCCCCAGCATTTT. The full variable domain, in which reference TRBV19 and TRBJ1-5 provide the parts outside the CDR3, is DGGITQSPKYLFRKEGQNVTLSCEQNLNHDAMYWYRQDPGQGLRLIYYSQIVNDFQKGDIAEGYSVSREKKESFPLTVTSAQKNPTAFYLCASSLRDRRNQPQHFGDGTRLSIL.